The rows below give T cell receptor beta chains drawn from one sample of a study of OX40 agonist ivuxolimab in advanced cancers. Libraries were prepared by immunoSEQ multiplex PCR; TCRdb keeps only in-frame clonotypes and omits some of them. The sample gives tens of thousands of clones, 84% of which show up once; approximately 4.3% is in the top ten. Sample: CD4+ or CD8+ T cells sorted from blood, taken in a trial of the OX40 agonist ivuxolimab. The receptors shown here come from an adult with an advanced solid tumor such as melanoma, head and neck, liver or kidney cancer. CDR3s include the opening cysteine and the closing phenylalanine or tryptophan. Fields, in order: clone size, J gene, V gene, D gene, CDR3 protein, CDR3 DNA. A D gene is named only where the DNA matches it firmly. Not all rows give a size; the values are once, few, many and, for expanded clones, a class.

abundance: NA; j_gene: TRBJ1-3; v_gene: TRBV5-6; d_gene: NA; CDR3aa: CASSSTDSGNTIYF; CDR3nt: TGTGCCAGCAGCTCCACCGACTCTGGAAACACCATATATTTT
abundance: NA; j_gene: TRBJ1-6; v_gene: TRBV18; d_gene: NA; CDR3aa: CASSPGERVSPLHF; CDR3nt: TGTGCCAGCTCACCGGGGGAGAGAGTCTCACCCCTCCACTTT
abundance: NA; j_gene: TRBJ2-1; v_gene: TRBV7-3; d_gene: TRBD1; CDR3aa: CASSLRGQAYNEQFF; CDR3nt: TGTGCCAGCAGCTTACGGGGACAGGCCTACAATGAGCAGTTCTTC
abundance: NA; j_gene: TRBJ2-7; v_gene: TRBV4-1; d_gene: NA; CDR3aa: CASSQVTVGEQYF; CDR3nt: TGCGCCAGCAGCCAAGTGACAGTAGGGGAGCAGTACTTC
abundance: NA; j_gene: TRBJ1-1; v_gene: TRBV6-5; d_gene: NA; CDR3aa: CASSYSSQTYTEAFF; CDR3nt: TGTGCCAGCAGTTACTCGTCCCAGACCTACACTGAAGCTTTCTTT
abundance: NA; j_gene: TRBJ2-7; v_gene: TRBV11-2; d_gene: NA; CDR3aa: CASSLIGETYEQYF; CDR3nt: TGTGCCAGCAGCTTAATTGGGGAGACATACGAGCAGTACTTC
abundance: NA; j_gene: TRBJ1-6; v_gene: TRBV9; d_gene: NA; CDR3aa: CASSVDAYNSPLHF; CDR3nt: TGTGCCAGCAGCGTGGACGCCTATAATTCACCCCTCCACTTT
abundance: NA; j_gene: TRBJ1-4; v_gene: TRBV28; d_gene: TRBD1; CDR3aa: CASSLTGDDEKLFF; CDR3nt: TGTGCCAGCAGTTTGACAGGGGACGATGAAAAACTGTTTTTT
abundance: once; j_gene: TRBJ2-1; v_gene: TRBV18; d_gene: TRBD1; CDR3aa: CASSRTGTGEFSGGEQFF; CDR3nt: TGTGCCAGCTCACGAACCGGGACAGGGGAGTTCTCAGGCGGCGAGCAGTTCTTC
abundance: NA; j_gene: TRBJ2-5; v_gene: TRBV5-5; d_gene: NA; CDR3aa: CASSLEGQQETQYF; CDR3nt: TGTGCCAGCAGCTTGGAGGGACAACAAGAGACCCAGTACTTC
abundance: NA; j_gene: TRBJ2-3; v_gene: TRBV6-6; d_gene: NA; CDR3aa: CASRKGAGDTDTQYF; CDR3nt: TGTGCCAGCAGGAAAGGAGCGGGTGACACAGATACGCAGTATTTT
abundance: once; j_gene: TRBJ2-2; v_gene: TRBV7-9; d_gene: NA; CDR3aa: CASSFRGGELFF; CDR3nt: TGTGCCAGCAGCTTCAGAGGGGGGGAGCTGTTTTTT
abundance: NA; j_gene: TRBJ2-7; v_gene: TRBV29-1; d_gene: NA; CDR3aa: CSVEGQGSSHEQYF; CDR3nt: TGCAGCGTTGAAGGTCAGGGAAGTTCCCACGAGCAGTACTTC
abundance: NA; j_gene: TRBJ2-7; v_gene: TRBV19; d_gene: TRBD2; CDR3aa: CASSPGLATYEQYF; CDR3nt: TGTGCCAGTAGCCCGGGACTAGCCACCTACGAGCAGTACTTC
abundance: NA; j_gene: TRBJ2-7; v_gene: TRBV5-1; d_gene: TRBD2; CDR3aa: CASRYSGRSDEQYF; CDR3nt: TGCGCCAGCAGATATAGCGGGAGGAGCGACGAGCAGTACTTC
abundance: NA; j_gene: TRBJ2-2; v_gene: TRBV2; d_gene: NA; CDR3aa: CASRPENTGELFF; CDR3nt: TGTGCCAGCAGACCAGAGAACACCGGGGAGCTGTTTTTT
abundance: NA; j_gene: TRBJ1-1; v_gene: TRBV5-4; d_gene: NA; CDR3aa: CASSLGRNTEAFF; CDR3nt: TGTGCCAGCAGCTTGGGCAGAAACACTGAAGCTTTCTTT
abundance: NA; j_gene: TRBJ1-6; v_gene: TRBV28; d_gene: TRBD1; CDR3aa: CASSSGQGASPLHF; CDR3nt: TGTGCCAGCAGTTCCGGACAGGGGGCTTCACCCCTCCACTTT
abundance: NA; j_gene: TRBJ1-6; v_gene: TRBV30; d_gene: NA; CDR3aa: CAWSLKGLGPLHF; CDR3nt: TGTGCCTGGAGTCTTAAGGGTCTCGGACCCCTCCACTTT
abundance: NA; j_gene: TRBJ1-3; v_gene: TRBV28; d_gene: NA; CDR3aa: CASSPTGSPGNTIYF; CDR3nt: TGTGCCAGCAGCCCGACGGGGAGCCCTGGAAACACCATATATTTT
abundance: NA; j_gene: TRBJ2-3; v_gene: TRBV2; d_gene: NA; CDR3aa: CASSEPTQYF; CDR3nt: TGTGCCAGCAGTGAACCTACGCAGTATTTT
abundance: NA; j_gene: TRBJ1-5; v_gene: TRBV28; d_gene: NA; CDR3aa: CASSVTESNQPQHF; CDR3nt: TGTGCCAGCAGCGTGACCGAAAGCAATCAGCCCCAGCATTTT
abundance: NA; j_gene: TRBJ2-3; v_gene: TRBV15; d_gene: NA; CDR3aa: CATSSLSDTQYF; CDR3nt: TGTGCCACCAGTTCTCTATCAGATACGCAGTATTTT
abundance: once; j_gene: TRBJ2-5; v_gene: TRBV9; d_gene: NA; CDR3aa: CASSVDWGETQYF; CDR3nt: TGTGCCAGCAGCGTAGATTGGGGGGAGACCCAGTACTTC
abundance: NA; j_gene: TRBJ2-1; v_gene: TRBV7-2; d_gene: NA; CDR3aa: CASEPPTRSNEQFF; CDR3nt: TGTGCCAGCGAACCCCCGACTCGATCGAATGAGCAGTTCTTC
abundance: NA; j_gene: TRBJ1-4; v_gene: TRBV5-5; d_gene: NA; CDR3aa: CASSLATGTGEKLFF; CDR3nt: TGTGCCAGCAGCTTGGCAACCGGGACTGGGGAAAAACTGTTTTTT
abundance: NA; j_gene: TRBJ1-1; v_gene: TRBV5-1; d_gene: NA; CDR3aa: CASRGGRRVSTEAFF; CDR3nt: TGCGCCAGCAGAGGAGGACGGCGCGTGAGCACTGAAGCTTTCTTT
abundance: NA; j_gene: TRBJ1-2; v_gene: TRBV7-8; d_gene: NA; CDR3aa: CASSPDRLGYTF; CDR3nt: TGTGCCAGCAGCCCTGACAGACTTGGCTACACCTTC
abundance: NA; j_gene: TRBJ2-7; v_gene: TRBV2; d_gene: TRBD1; CDR3aa: CASNAGQVSYEQYF; CDR3nt: TGTGCCAGCAACGCCGGACAGGTCTCCTACGAGCAGTACTTC
abundance: once; j_gene: TRBJ2-5; v_gene: TRBV6-5; d_gene: NA; CDR3aa: CASRLPGRETQYF; CDR3nt: TGTGCCAGCCGCCTCCCGGGGAGAGAGACCCAGTACTTC
abundance: NA; j_gene: TRBJ1-5; v_gene: TRBV9; d_gene: NA; CDR3aa: CASSWGPDQPQHF; CDR3nt: TGTGCCAGCAGCTGGGGCCCGGATCAGCCCCAGCATTTT
abundance: NA; j_gene: TRBJ2-1; v_gene: TRBV7-9; d_gene: TRBD1; CDR3aa: CASSFGQGVHEQFF; CDR3nt: TGTGCCAGCAGCTTTGGACAGGGAGTCCATGAGCAGTTCTTC
abundance: NA; j_gene: TRBJ2-3; v_gene: TRBV6-1; d_gene: TRBD2; CDR3aa: CASSEAGGIDTQYF; CDR3nt: TGTGCCAGCAGTGAAGCGGGGGGGATAGATACGCAGTATTTT
abundance: NA; j_gene: TRBJ1-4; v_gene: TRBV21-1; d_gene: NA; CDR3aa: CASSKGNRGRKLFF; CDR3nt: TGTGCCAGCAGCAAAGGGAACAGGGGCAGAAAACTGTTTTTT
abundance: NA; j_gene: TRBJ2-7; v_gene: TRBV29-1; d_gene: TRBD2; CDR3aa: CSAAGAGYEQYF; CDR3nt: TGCAGCGCAGCGGGGGCAGGCTACGAGCAGTACTTC
abundance: once; j_gene: TRBJ1-5; v_gene: TRBV5-5; d_gene: NA; CDR3aa: CASSQGLADSNQPQHF; CDR3nt: TGTGCCAGCAGCCAGGGGTTGGCAGATAGCAATCAGCCCCAGCATTTT
abundance: NA; j_gene: TRBJ1-2; v_gene: TRBV30; d_gene: TRBD1; CDR3aa: CAWRTKAPTGNYGYTF; CDR3nt: TGTGCCTGGAGAACTAAGGCCCCGACAGGGAACTATGGCTACACCTTC
abundance: NA; j_gene: TRBJ2-7; v_gene: TRBV6-5; d_gene: TRBD1; CDR3aa: CASSYSGQGGSYEQYF; CDR3nt: TGTGCCAGCAGTTACTCGGGACAGGGGGGTTCCTACGAGCAGTACTTC
abundance: NA; j_gene: TRBJ2-6; v_gene: TRBV19; d_gene: TRBD1; CDR3aa: CASRNRDSVSGANVLTF; CDR3nt: TGTGCCAGTAGAAATAGGGACAGCGTCTCTGGGGCCAACGTCCTGACTTTC
abundance: NA; j_gene: TRBJ2-1; v_gene: TRBV27; d_gene: NA; CDR3aa: CASSPLPSNEQFF; CDR3nt: TGTGCCAGCAGTCCCCTCCCCTCCAATGAGCAGTTCTTC
abundance: NA; j_gene: TRBJ1-4; v_gene: TRBV5-5; d_gene: TRBD1; CDR3aa: CASFRGQENEKLFF; CDR3nt: TGTGCCAGCTTCCGGGGACAGGAGAATGAAAAACTGTTTTTT
abundance: NA; j_gene: TRBJ2-3; v_gene: TRBV18; d_gene: TRBD1; CDR3aa: CASSPRDRGTDTQYF; CDR3nt: TGTGCCAGCTCACCACGGGACAGGGGTACAGATACGCAGTATTTT
abundance: NA; j_gene: TRBJ1-1; v_gene: TRBV9; d_gene: NA; CDR3aa: CASSVEGGSIEAFF; CDR3nt: TGTGCCAGCAGCGTAGAAGGGGGGAGCATTGAAGCTTTCTTT
abundance: NA; j_gene: TRBJ1-4; v_gene: TRBV19; d_gene: NA; CDR3aa: CASSIPGALATNEKLFF; CDR3nt: TGTGCCAGTAGTATACCAGGGGCACTTGCAACTAATGAAAAACTGTTTTTT
abundance: NA; j_gene: TRBJ2-2; v_gene: TRBV5-1; d_gene: NA; CDR3aa: CASVPGAGNTGELFF; CDR3nt: TGCGCCAGCGTCCCGGGGGCAGGGAACACCGGGGAGCTGTTTTTT
abundance: NA; j_gene: TRBJ1-6; v_gene: TRBV2; d_gene: NA; CDR3aa: CASSEYVGGSPLHF; CDR3nt: TGTGCCAGCAGTGAATATGTGGGAGGTTCACCCCTCCACTTT
abundance: NA; j_gene: TRBJ1-1; v_gene: TRBV6-4; d_gene: NA; CDR3aa: CASSRDTEAFF; CDR3nt: TGTGCCAGCAGCCGGGACACTGAAGCTTTCTTT
abundance: NA; j_gene: TRBJ2-2; v_gene: TRBV6-6; d_gene: NA; CDR3aa: CASSTRTGELFF; CDR3nt: TGTGCCAGCAGTACCCGCACCGGGGAGCTGTTTTTT
abundance: NA; j_gene: TRBJ2-2; v_gene: TRBV28; d_gene: NA; CDR3aa: CASSQLGELFF; CDR3nt: TGTGCCAGCAGCCAATTAGGGGAGCTGTTTTTT
abundance: few; j_gene: TRBJ1-2; v_gene: TRBV4-1; d_gene: NA; CDR3aa: CASSQGTQPYGYTF; CDR3nt: TGCGCCAGCAGCCAAGGGACACAACCCTATGGCTACACCTTC
abundance: NA; j_gene: TRBJ1-2; v_gene: TRBV30; d_gene: TRBD1; CDR3aa: CAWSVAGQGDGYTF; CDR3nt: TGTGCCTGGAGTGTAGCCGGACAGGGGGACGGCTACACCTTC
abundance: NA; j_gene: TRBJ2-2; v_gene: TRBV5-5; d_gene: TRBD2; CDR3aa: CASSDTSGKDTGELFF; CDR3nt: TGTGCCAGCAGCGACACTAGCGGGAAGGACACCGGGGAGCTGTTTTTT
abundance: NA; j_gene: TRBJ2-2; v_gene: TRBV2; d_gene: NA; CDR3aa: CASRTGSYTGELFF; CDR3nt: TGTGCCAGCAGAACAGGGAGTTACACCGGGGAGCTGTTTTTT